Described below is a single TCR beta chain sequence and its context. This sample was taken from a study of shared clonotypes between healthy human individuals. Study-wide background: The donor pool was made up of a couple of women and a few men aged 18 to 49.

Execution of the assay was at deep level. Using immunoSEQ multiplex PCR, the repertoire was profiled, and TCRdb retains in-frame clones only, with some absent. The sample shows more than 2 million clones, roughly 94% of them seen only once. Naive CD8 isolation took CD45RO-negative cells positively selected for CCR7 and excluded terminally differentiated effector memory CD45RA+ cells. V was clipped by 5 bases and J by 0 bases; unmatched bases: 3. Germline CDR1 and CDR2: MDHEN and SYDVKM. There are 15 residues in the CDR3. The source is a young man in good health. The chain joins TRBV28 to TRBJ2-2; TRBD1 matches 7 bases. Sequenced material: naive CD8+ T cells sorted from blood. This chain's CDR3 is CASSQTGTNTGELFF. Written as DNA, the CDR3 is TGTGCCAGCAGTCAGACAGGGACGAACACCGGGGAGCTGTTTTTT.